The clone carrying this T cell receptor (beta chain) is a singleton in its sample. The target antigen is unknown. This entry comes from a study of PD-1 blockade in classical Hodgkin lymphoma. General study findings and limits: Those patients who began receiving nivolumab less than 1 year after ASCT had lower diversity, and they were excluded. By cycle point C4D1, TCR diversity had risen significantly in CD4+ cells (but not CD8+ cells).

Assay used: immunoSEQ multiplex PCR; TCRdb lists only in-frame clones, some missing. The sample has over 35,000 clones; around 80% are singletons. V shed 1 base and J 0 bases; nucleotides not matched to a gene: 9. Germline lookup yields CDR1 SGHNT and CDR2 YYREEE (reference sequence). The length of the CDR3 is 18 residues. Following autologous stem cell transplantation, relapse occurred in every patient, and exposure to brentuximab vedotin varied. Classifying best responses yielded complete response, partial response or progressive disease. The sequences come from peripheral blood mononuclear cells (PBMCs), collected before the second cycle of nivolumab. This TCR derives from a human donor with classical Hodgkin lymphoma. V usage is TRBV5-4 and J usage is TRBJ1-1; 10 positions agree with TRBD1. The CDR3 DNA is TGTGCCAGCAGCTTGAGGTTTCGGGACAGGGGATTGAACACTGAAGCTTTCTTT. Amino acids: CASSLRFRDRGLNTEAFF.